The 10 T cell receptor beta chains given below trace back to one sample, sequenced in a study of T cells in Graves' hyperthyroidism and ophthalmopathy. It was RNA transcripts that yielded the amplified TCR beta CDR3 regions. First-round RT-PCR of the TCR CDR3 relied on the HTBI primer set. TCRdb re-analysed the multiplex PCR reads in MiXCR, keeping a single row per CDR3 protein. The data contain around 350,000 distinct CDR3 sequences, 20% to 25% of them singletons. Sequenced input: blood. All receptors come from a man aged 45 to 65 with Graves' hyperthyroidism.

V usage is TRBV4-1 and J usage is TRBJ2-1; tentative D call: TRBD2 (6 bases). Trimming took off 1 base at V and 3 bases at J, with 13 bases between the two ends. The CDR3 is made up of 16 amino acids. Germline V lookup: CDR1 MGHRA, CDR2 YSYEKL. The CDR3 nucleotides read TGCGCCAGCAGCCAAGGGGCGGGGACTTTCTACAATGAGCAGTTCTTC. Protein: CASSQGAGTFYNEQFF.

About this clonotype itself: A much bigger clone sits one base away, suggesting this may be a read error. This chain joins TRBV12-3 or TRBV12-4 and TRBJ2-1, with unresolved D. Trimming took 3 bases from V and 6 from J, leaving 6 bases between them. This CDR3 contains 12 residues. In DNA form, the CDR3 reads TGTGCCAGCAGTTTCCTGTGCAATGAGCAGTTCTTC. Translated, it gives CASSFLCNEQFF.

The rearrangement uses TRBV2 and TRBJ2-5, with no clear D. CDR3 length equals 11 residues. Per germline, CDR1 SNHLY and CDR2 FYNNEI. The V and J ends lost 7 bases and 0 bases respectively, with 3 bases between them. DNA of the CDR3: TGTGCCAGCAAATACCAAGAGACCCAGTACTTC. Encoded protein: CASKYQETQYF.

This clonotype has a count of ten or more. V is TRBV11-2 and J is TRBJ2-5, with a tentative D call TRBD2 (5 bases). The CDR3 has 15 amino acids. The V end lost 0 bases, the J end lost 4 bases, and 12 bases lay between the germline ends. Germline V CDR1 and CDR2: SGHAT, FQNNGV. CDR3 nucleotides: TGTGCCAGCAGCTTAGAGTTACAAGGACTAGAGACCCAGTACTTC. It specifies CASSLELQGLETQYF.

This clonotype has ten or more counts. V is TRBV13 and J is TRBJ2-7; the match to TRBD2 covers 9 bases. The CDR3 spans 15 residues. Germline CDR1 reads PRHDT; CDR2 reads FYEKMQ (reference sequence). V trimming: 5 bases; J trimming: 2 bases; junction bases outside the gene matches: 7. In nucleotides, the CDR3 is TGTGCCAGCAGCCCCCCGGGCGGGAGGGCCTACGAGCAGTACTTC. It translates to CASSPPGGRAYEQYF. Full variable domain (outside the CDR3, taken from reference TRBV13 and TRBJ2-7): AAGVIQSPRHLIKEKRETATLKCYPIPRHDTVYWYQQGPGQDPQFLISFYEKMQSDKGSIPDRFSAQQFSDYHSELNMSSLELGDSALYFCASSPPGGRAYEQYFGPGTRLTVT.

The chain employs TRBV20-1 and TRBJ1-2; 8 nucleotides match TRBD1. The CDR3 runs 16 residues. Germline trimming cut 3 bases from V and 2 bases from J; bases unmatched to any gene: 11. Per germline, CDR1 DFQATT and CDR2 SNEGSKA (reference sequence). The CDR3 DNA sequence: TGCAGTGCTAGGCCTAGCGGGACAGGAGGGAACTATGGCTACACCTTC. Its translation is CSARPSGTGGNYGYTF.

The chain joins TRBV12-3 or TRBV12-4 to TRBJ1-4; perhaps TRBD1 as D (6 bases). There are 14 residues in the CDR3. Trimming left V 7 bases short and J 8 bases short, with 17 bases between. The CDR3 region is CASKWFGQGEKLFF. The CDR3 coding sequence is TGTGCCAGCAAATGGTTTGGGCAGGGGGAAAAACTGTTTTTT.

Worth noting for this clonotype: A read error may be the cause here, since a much bigger clone is one base away. J is TRBJ2-2 and V is TRBV20-1, with TRBD2 as a possible D gene (7 bases). Germline CDR1 reads DFQATT; CDR2 reads SNEGSKA (reference sequence). This CDR3 spans 14 amino acids. Trimming removed 6 bases from V and 6 bases from J, with 17 bases in between. The DNA of the CDR3 is TGCAGTGCGCCGAACAGGGAGGGGGCCGGGGAGCTGTTTTTT. Residues: CSAPNREGAGELFF.

This clonotype turned up a few times. The chain joins TRBV6-1 to TRBJ1-2, with 7 bases aligning to TRBD1. CDR3 size: 14 residues. CDR1 is MNHNS, CDR2 SASEGT, per germline. The junction had 3 bases not matched to a gene; V was cut back by 2 bases and J by 3 bases. Here the CDR3 reads CASSESGQHYGYTF. Here the CDR3 DNA reads TGTGCCAGCAGTGAATCGGGACAGCACTATGGCTACACCTTC.

This clonotype occurred a few times. The CDR3 here is CASSPRTGLNTGELFF. DNA for the CDR3: TGTGCCAGCTCACCAAGAACAGGATTGAACACCGGGGAGCTGTTTTTT. The chain combines TRBV18 with TRBJ2-2, with D perhaps TRBD1 (5 bases). Germline CDR1 reads KGHSH; CDR2 reads LQKENI. V lost 2 bases and J 1 base, leaving 11 bases between the germline ends. The CDR3 is made up of 16 amino acids.